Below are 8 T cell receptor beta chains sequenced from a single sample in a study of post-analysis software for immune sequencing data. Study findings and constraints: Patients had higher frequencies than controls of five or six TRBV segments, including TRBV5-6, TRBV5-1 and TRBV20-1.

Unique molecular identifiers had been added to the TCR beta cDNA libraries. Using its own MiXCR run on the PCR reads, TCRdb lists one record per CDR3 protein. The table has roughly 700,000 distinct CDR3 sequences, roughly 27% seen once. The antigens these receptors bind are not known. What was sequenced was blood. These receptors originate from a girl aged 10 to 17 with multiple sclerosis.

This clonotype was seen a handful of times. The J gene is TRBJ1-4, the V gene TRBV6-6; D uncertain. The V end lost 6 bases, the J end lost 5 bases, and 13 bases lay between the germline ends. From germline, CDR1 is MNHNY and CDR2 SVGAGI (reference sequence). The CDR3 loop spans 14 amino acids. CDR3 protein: CASREQLQNEKLFF. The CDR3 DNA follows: TGTGCCAGCAGGGAGCAGCTCCAGAATGAAAAACTGTTTTTT.

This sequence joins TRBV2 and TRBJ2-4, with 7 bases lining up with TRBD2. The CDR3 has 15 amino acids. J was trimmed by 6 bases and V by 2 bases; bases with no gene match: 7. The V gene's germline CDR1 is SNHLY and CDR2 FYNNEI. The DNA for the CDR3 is TGTGCCAGCAGTGAACCGACTAGCTATAGAAACATTCAGTACTTC. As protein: CASSEPTSYRNIQYF. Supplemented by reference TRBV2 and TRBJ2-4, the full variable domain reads EPEVTQTPSHQVTQMGQEVILRCVPISNHLYFYWYRQILGQKVEFLVSFYNNEISEKSEIFDDQFSVERPDGSNFTLKIRSTKLEDSAMYFCASSEPTSYRNIQYFGAGTRLSVL.

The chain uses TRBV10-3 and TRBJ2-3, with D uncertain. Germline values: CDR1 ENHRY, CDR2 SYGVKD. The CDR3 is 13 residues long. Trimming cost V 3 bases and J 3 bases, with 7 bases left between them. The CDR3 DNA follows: TGTGCCATCAGTGACGTTTGGACAGATACGCAGTATTTT. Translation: CAISDVWTDTQYF.

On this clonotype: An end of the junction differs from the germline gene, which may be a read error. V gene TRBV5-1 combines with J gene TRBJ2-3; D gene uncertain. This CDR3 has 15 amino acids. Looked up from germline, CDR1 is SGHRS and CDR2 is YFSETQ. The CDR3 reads CASSLRNLGTDAQYF. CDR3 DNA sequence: TGCGCCAGCAGCTTGCGGAATCTGGGCACAGATGCGCAGTATTTT.

In nucleotides, the CDR3 is TGTGCCTGGCGACTAGCGGGACACAATGAGCAGTTCTTC. Translating it yields CAWRLAGHNEQFF. The rearrangement uses TRBV7-2 and TRBJ2-1; 11 bases are a match to TRBD2. The CDR3 spans 13 residues. Per germline, CDR1 SGHTA and CDR2 FQGNSA. With 11 bases clipped from V and 5 bases from J, the junction kept 5 bases outside the gene matches.

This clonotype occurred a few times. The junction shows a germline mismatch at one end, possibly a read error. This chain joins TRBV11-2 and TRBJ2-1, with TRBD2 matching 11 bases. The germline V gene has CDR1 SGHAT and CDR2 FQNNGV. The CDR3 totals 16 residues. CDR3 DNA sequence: TGTGCCAGTAGCTTAGCGGGAGGGGGAGATTACAATGAGCAGTTCTTC. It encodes CASSLAGGGDYNEQFF.

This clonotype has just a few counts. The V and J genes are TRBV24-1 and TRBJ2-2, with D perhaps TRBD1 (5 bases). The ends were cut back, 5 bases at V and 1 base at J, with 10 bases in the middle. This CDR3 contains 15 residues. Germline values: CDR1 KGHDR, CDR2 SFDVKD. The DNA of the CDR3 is TGTGCCACCAGTGCCGTCGACAGGAACACCGGGGAGCTGTTTTTT. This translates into CATSAVDRNTGELFF.

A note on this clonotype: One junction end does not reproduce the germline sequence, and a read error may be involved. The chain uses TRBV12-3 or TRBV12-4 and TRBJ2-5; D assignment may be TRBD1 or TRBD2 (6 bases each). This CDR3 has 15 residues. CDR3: CAGSPTLVGGREQYF. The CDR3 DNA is TGTGCCGGCAGTCCCACGTTGGTAGGGGGTCGGGAGCAGTACTTC.